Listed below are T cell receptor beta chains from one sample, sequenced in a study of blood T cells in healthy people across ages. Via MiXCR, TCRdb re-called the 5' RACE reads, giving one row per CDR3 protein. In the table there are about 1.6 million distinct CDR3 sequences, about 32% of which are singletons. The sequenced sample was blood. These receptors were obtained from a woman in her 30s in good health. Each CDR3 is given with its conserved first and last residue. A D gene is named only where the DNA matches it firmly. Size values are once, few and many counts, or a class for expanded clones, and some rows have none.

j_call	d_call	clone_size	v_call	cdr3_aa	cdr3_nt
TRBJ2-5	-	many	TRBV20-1	CSARDLGRETQYF	TGCAGTGCTAGAGATCTGGGGCGGGAGACCCAGTACTTC
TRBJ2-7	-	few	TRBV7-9	CASSLQGTREQYF	TGTGCCAGCAGCTTACAAGGGACCCGAGAGCAGTACTTC
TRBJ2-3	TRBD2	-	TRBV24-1	CATSIGTSGTDTQYF	TGTGCCACCAGTATCGGGACTAGCGGCACAGATACGCAGTATTTT
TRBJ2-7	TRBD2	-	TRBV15	CATSRDLGSGRAGEQYF	TGTGCCACCAGCAGAGATTTAGGAAGCGGGAGGGCAGGCGAGCAGTACTTC
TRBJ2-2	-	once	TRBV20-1	CSALRTRDTGELFF	TGCAGTGCCCTAAGAACCAGGGACACCGGGGAGCTGTTTTTT
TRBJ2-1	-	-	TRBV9	CASSGGGATNEQFF	TGTGCCAGCAGCGGCGGTGGGGCTACCAATGAGCAGTTCTTC
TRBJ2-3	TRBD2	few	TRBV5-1	CASSFVRLAVPEDTQYF	TGCGCCAGCAGCTTTGTTAGACTAGCCGTCCCCGAGGATACGCAGTATTTT
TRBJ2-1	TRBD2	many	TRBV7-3	CASSPTSLDEQFF	TGTGCCAGCAGCCCGACTAGCCTTGATGAGCAGTTCTTC
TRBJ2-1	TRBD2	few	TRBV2	CASRGTSGPNEQFF	TGTGCCAGCAGGGGGACTAGCGGGCCTAATGAGCAGTTCTTC
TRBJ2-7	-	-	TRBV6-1	CASSEQLSAYNEQYF	TGTGCCAGCAGTGAACAGCTCTCGGCCTACAATGAGCAGTACTTC
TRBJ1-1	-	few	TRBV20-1	CSARDPARDTEAFF	TGCAGTGCTAGAGACCCCGCCAGGGACACTGAAGCTTTCTTT
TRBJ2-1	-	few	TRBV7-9	CASSPGTHSYNEQFF	TGTGCCAGCAGTCCCGGGACTCACTCCTACAATGAGCAGTTCTTC
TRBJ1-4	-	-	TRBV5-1	CASRGSEGEKLFF	TGCGCCAGCAGAGGATCCGAGGGTGAAAAACTGTTTTTT
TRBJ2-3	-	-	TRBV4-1	CASSPTATTDTQYF	TGCGCCAGCAGCCCCACCGCTACGACAGATACGCAGTATTTT
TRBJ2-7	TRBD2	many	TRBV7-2	CASSFGTSTYEQYF	TGTGCCAGCAGCTTCGGGACTAGTACCTACGAGCAGTACTTC
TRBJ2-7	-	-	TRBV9	CASSRTATTDEQYF	TGTGCCAGCAGCAGGACAGCCACTACAGACGAGCAGTACTTC
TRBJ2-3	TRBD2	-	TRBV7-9	CASSLERTGGPGTDTQYF	TGTGCCAGCAGCTTAGAAAGAACGGGAGGGCCGGGCACAGATACGCAGTATTTT
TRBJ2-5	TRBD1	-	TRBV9	CASSLRQGTGETQYF	TGTGCCAGCAGCCTCCGACAGGGAACAGGGGAGACCCAGTACTTC
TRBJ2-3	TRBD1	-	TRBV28	CASSASPGQGSGTDTQYF	TGTGCCAGCAGCGCCTCCCCGGGACAGGGAAGTGGCACAGATACGCAGTATTTT
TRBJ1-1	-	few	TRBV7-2	CASSLAGSPSTEAFF	TGTGCCAGCAGCTTAGCGGGGAGTCCTTCCACTGAAGCTTTCTTT
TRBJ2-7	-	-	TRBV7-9	CASTLPTGRYEQYF	TGTGCCAGCACTCTACCGACAGGCCGCTACGAGCAGTACTTC
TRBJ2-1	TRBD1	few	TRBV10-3	CAISGSGQGYNEQFF	TGTGCCATCAGTGGTTCAGGACAGGGGTACAATGAGCAGTTCTTC
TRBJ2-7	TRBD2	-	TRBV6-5	CASSYDTGGINEQYF	TGTGCCAGCAGTTACGACACGGGAGGGATCAACGAGCAGTACTTC
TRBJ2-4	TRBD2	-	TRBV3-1	CASSSGTSGRGDIQYF	TGTGCCAGCAGCTCTGGGACTAGCGGGAGAGGCGACATTCAGTACTTC
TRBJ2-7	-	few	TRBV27	CASSLGRGFIDEQYF	TGTGCCAGCAGTTTAGGGAGAGGGTTTATCGACGAGCAGTACTTC
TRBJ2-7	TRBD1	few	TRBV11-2	CASSPLDRGRTYEQYF	TGTGCCAGCAGCCCACTGGACAGGGGCCGGACCTACGAGCAGTACTTC
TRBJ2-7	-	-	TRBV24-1	CATSSGAHPAYNEQYF	TGTGCCACCAGTAGCGGAGCCCACCCGGCCTACAATGAGCAGTACTTC
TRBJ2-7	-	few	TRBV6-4	CASSDGEYEQYF	TGTGCCAGCAGTGACGGGGAGTACGAGCAGTACTTC
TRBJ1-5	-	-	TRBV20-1	CSAPYGREDQPQHF	TGCAGTGCTCCCTATGGCAGGGAGGATCAGCCCCAGCATTTT
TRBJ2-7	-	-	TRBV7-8	CASSLAGRVDEQYF	TGTGCCAGCAGCTTAGCGGGCAGGGTCGACGAGCAGTACTTC
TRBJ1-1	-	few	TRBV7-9	CASSLGGGNPRNTEAFF	TGTGCCAGCAGCTTAGGAGGAGGGAACCCCCGGAACACTGAAGCTTTCTTT
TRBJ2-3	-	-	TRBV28	CASSPSGALFTDTQYF	TGTGCCAGCAGCCCCTCGGGGGCCCTTTTCACAGATACGCAGTATTTT
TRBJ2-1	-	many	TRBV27	CASGRWESSYNEQFF	TGTGCCAGCGGGAGGTGGGAGAGCTCCTACAATGAGCAGTTCTTC
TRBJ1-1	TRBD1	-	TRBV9	CASSPGDRVNTEAFF	TGTGCCAGCAGCCCGGGGGACAGGGTAAACACTGAAGCTTTCTTT
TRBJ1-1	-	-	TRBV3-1	CASRPAFHRGTEAFF	TGTGCCAGCAGACCAGCCTTCCATAGAGGCACTGAAGCTTTCTTT
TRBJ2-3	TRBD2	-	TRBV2	CASRVTSGDTDTQYF	TGTGCCAGCAGGGTGACTAGCGGCGACACAGATACGCAGTATTTT
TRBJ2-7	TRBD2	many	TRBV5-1	CASSAIAGGPNEQYF	TGCGCCAGCAGCGCTATAGCGGGGGGGCCAAACGAGCAGTACTTC
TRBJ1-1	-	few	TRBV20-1	CSARDVQGLRNTEAFF	TGCAGTGCCCGAGATGTCCAGGGGTTGAGAAACACTGAAGCTTTCTTT
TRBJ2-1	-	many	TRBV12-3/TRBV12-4	CASNNAYNEQFF	TGTGCCAGCAACAACGCCTACAATGAGCAGTTCTTC
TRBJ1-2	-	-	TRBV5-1	CASSYDTPFGYTF	TGCGCCAGCAGCTACGACACCCCCTTTGGCTACACCTTC
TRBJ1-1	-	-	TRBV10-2	CASSGSGGGTRNTEAFF	TGCGCCAGCAGTGGATCGGGGGGTGGGACGAGGAACACTGAAGCTTTCTTT
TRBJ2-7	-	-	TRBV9	CASSAIGTDAWNEQYF	TGTGCCAGCAGCGCCATAGGGACTGATGCCTGGAACGAGCAGTACTTC
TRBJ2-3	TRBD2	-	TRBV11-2	CASSSRVTSGRDTQYF	TGTGCCAGCAGCTCGAGGGTGACTAGCGGTAGAGATACGCAGTATTTT
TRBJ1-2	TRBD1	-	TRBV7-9	CASSLSGTGGSDGYTF	TGTGCCAGCAGCCTCTCCGGGACAGGGGGTTCGGATGGCTACACCTTC
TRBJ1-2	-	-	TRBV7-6	CASSFQDSYGYTF	TGTGCCAGCAGCTTTCAAGACAGCTATGGCTACACCTTC
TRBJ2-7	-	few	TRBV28	CASSNVPYEQYF	TGTGCCAGCAGTAACGTCCCGTACGAGCAGTACTTC
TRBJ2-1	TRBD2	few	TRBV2	CASRSSSSSGKFF	TGTGCCAGCAGATCCAGTTCTTCTAGCGGAAAGTTCTTC
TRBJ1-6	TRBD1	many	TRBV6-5	CASSPGQGGSPLHF	TGTGCCAGCAGCCCTGGACAGGGCGGCTCACCCCTCCACTTT
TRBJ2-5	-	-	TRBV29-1	CSVGFRRGNIYGQYF	TGCAGCGTTGGTTTTCGCAGGGGAAATATCTACGGGCAGTACTTC
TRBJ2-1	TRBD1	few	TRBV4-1	CASSQGPPDRGPYNEQFF	TGCGCCAGCAGCCAAGGGCCCCCGGACAGGGGCCCATACAATGAGCAGTTCTTC